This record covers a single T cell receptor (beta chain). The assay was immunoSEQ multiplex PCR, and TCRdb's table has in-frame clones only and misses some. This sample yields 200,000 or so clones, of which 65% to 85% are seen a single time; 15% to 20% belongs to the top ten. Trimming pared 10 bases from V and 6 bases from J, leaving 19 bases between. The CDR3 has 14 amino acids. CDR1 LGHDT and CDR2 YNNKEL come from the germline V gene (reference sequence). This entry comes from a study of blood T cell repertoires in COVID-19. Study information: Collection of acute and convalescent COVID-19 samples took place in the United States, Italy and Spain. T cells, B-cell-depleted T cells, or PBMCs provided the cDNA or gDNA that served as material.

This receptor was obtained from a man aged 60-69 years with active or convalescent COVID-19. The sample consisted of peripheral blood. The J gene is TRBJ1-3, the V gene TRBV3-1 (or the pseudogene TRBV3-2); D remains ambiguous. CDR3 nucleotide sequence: TGTGCCACCCGCGGGTCAGAGCACCCAAACACCATATATTTT. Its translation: CATRGSEHPNTIYF.